This T cell receptor (beta chain) was sequenced during a study of blood T cell repertoires in COVID-19. Assay: immunoSEQ multiplex PCR; the TCRdb copy retains only in-frame clones and omits some. In the table there are tens of thousands of clones, 70% to 85% of which are singletons. This CDR3 is 16 amino acids long. CDR1 is SGHDT, CDR2 YYEEEE, per germline. Trimming stripped 1 base from V and 1 base from J, with 9 bases between. The sequenced material came from peripheral blood. The TCR comes from a human donor in a cohort sampled during active COVID-19. The rearrangement joins TRBV5-6 to TRBJ2-6; D is unclear. The DNA for the CDR3 is TGTGCCAGCAGCTTGTTGTTCTCGTCTGGGGCCAACGTCCTGACTTTC. This codes for CASSLLFSSGANVLTF.